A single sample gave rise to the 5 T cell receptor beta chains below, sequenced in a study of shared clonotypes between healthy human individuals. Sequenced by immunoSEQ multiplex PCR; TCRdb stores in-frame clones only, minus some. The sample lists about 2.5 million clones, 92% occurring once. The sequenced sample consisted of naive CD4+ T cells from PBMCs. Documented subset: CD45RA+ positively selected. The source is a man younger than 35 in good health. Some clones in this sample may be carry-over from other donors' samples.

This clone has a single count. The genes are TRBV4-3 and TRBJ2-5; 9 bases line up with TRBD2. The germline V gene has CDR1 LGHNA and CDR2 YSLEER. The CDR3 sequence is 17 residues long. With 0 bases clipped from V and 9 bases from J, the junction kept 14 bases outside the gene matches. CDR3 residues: CASSQENPGLAPGAQYF. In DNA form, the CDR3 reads TGCGCCAGCAGCCAAGAAAATCCGGGACTAGCACCGGGGGCCCAGTACTTC.

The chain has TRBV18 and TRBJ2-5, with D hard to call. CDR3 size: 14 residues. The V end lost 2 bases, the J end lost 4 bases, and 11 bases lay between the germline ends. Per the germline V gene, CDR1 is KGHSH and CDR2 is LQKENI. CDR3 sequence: CASSPSQIPETQYF. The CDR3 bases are TGTGCCAGCTCACCATCACAGATCCCAGAGACCCAGTACTTC.

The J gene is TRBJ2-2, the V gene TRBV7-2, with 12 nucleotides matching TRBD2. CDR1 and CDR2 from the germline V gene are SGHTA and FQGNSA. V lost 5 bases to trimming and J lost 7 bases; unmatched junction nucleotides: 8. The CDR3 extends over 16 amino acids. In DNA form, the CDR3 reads TGTGCCAGCAGCCCCCGTCTAGCGGGAGGGATCGGGGAGCTGTTTTTT. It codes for CASSPRLAGGIGELFF.

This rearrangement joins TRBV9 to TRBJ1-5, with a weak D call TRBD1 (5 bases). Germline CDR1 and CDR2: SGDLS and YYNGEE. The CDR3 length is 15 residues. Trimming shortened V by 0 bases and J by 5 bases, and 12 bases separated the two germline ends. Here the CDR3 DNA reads TGTGCCAGCAGCGTAGGTCAGGGCCCCGATCAGCCCCAGCATTTT. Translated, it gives CASSVGQGPDQPQHF.

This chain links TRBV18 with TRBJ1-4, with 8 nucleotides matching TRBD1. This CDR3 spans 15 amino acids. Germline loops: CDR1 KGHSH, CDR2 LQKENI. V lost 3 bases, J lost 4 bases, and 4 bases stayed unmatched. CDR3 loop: CASSPRTGINEKLFF. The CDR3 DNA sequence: TGTGCCAGCTCACCTCGGACAGGGATTAATGAAAAACTGTTTTTT.